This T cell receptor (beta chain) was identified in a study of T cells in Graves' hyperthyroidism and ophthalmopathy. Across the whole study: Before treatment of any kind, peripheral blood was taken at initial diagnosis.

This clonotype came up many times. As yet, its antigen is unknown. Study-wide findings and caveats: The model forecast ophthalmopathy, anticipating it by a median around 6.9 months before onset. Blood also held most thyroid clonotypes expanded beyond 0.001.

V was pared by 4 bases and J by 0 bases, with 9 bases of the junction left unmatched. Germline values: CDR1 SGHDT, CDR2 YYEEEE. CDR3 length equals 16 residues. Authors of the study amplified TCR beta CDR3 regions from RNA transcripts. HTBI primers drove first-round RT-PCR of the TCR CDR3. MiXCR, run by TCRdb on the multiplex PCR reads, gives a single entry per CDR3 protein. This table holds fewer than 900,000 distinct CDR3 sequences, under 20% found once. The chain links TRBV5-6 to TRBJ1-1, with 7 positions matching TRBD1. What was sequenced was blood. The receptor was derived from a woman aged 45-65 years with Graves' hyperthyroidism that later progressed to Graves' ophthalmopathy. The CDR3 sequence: CASSLRDRYLNTEAFF. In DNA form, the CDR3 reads TGTGCCAGCAGCCTCCGGGACAGATACCTGAACACTGAAGCTTTCTTT.